The 23 T cell receptor beta chains below all came from one sample that was sequenced in a study of cytomegalovirus exposure and HLA in healthy donors. 60 Vbeta and 13 Jbeta primers were used in PCR. The data were produced by immunoSEQ multiplex PCR, yet TCRdb's version contains in-frame clones alone and is incomplete. In the table there are about 110,000 clones, roughly 80% of which are singletons. Input material: PBMCs. The receptors were gathered from a female donor in good health and CMV-seropositive.

J is TRBJ2-7 and V is TRBV7-2; tentative D call: TRBD2 (7 bases). CDR3 length equals 16 residues. The germline gives CDR1 SGHTA, CDR2 FQGNSA. V lost 1 base and J 3 bases, leaving 16 bases between the germline ends. The CDR3 reads CASSLGGAGTIYEQYF. The CDR3 DNA is TGTGCCAGCAGCTTAGGGGGGGCAGGGACTATCTACGAGCAGTACTTC. Full variable domain (remainder filled in from reference TRBV7-2 and TRBJ2-7): GAGVSQSPSNKVTEKGKDVELRCDPISGHTALYWYRQSLGQGLEFLIYFQGNSAPDKSGLPSDRFSAERTGGSVSTLTIQRTQQEDSAVYLCASSLGGAGTIYEQYFGPGTRLTVT.

This clone was recorded a few times. The CDR3 bases are TGTGCCAGCAGCTTAGTCCGCGGAGCCTACGAGCAGTACTTC. It specifies CASSLVRGAYEQYF. The chain links TRBV7-2 to TRBJ2-7, with unresolved D. The CDR3 spans 14 residues. V was pared by 1 base and J by 2 bases, with 9 bases between. Germline V lookup: CDR1 SGHTA, CDR2 FQGNSA.

The chain combines TRBV7-2 with TRBJ2-3; D might be TRBD2 (6 bases). The CDR3 is 14 residues long. Trimming removed 5 bases from V and 8 bases from J, with 17 bases in between. The V gene's germline CDR1 is SGHTA and CDR2 FQGNSA. The CDR3 loop reads CASSPGSGLRTQYF. CDR3 in DNA: TGTGCCAGCAGCCCGGGTAGCGGCTTGCGTACGCAGTATTTT.

V and J are TRBV5-4 and TRBJ2-7, with 12 bases identical to TRBD1. J was trimmed by 2 bases and V by 3 bases; bases with no gene match: 6. The CDR3 length is 16 residues. Germline CDR1 SGHNT, CDR2 YYREEE (reference sequence). The CDR3 loop is CASSSGGTGGTYEQYF. The CDR3 DNA reads TGTGCCAGCAGCTCGGGTGGGACAGGGGGCACCTACGAGCAGTACTTC.

The chain uses TRBV5-4 and TRBJ2-2; 7 nucleotides align to TRBD2. This CDR3 has 14 amino acids. Per the germline V gene, CDR1 is SGHNT and CDR2 is YYREEE (reference sequence). After removal of 0 bases from V and 4 bases from J, the junction contained 0 bases not matched to a gene. CDR3 loop: CASSLGGGTGELFF. Here the CDR3 DNA reads TGTGCCAGCAGCTTGGGCGGGGGCACCGGGGAGCTGTTTTTT.

The rearrangement links TRBV7-2 to TRBJ1-2; 8 positions agree with TRBD1. V was pared by 5 bases and J by 6 bases, with 5 bases of the junction left unmatched. Germline V gene sequence: CDR1 SGHTA, CDR2 FQGNSA. The CDR3 has 13 residues. CDR3 sequence reads: CASSINRGDGYTF. In DNA form, the CDR3 reads TGTGCCAGCAGCATCAACAGGGGGGATGGCTACACCTTC.

The gene calls are TRBV28 and TRBJ2-2; TRBD2 agrees at 9 bases. CDR1 and CDR2 (germline): MDHEN, SYDVKM. This CDR3 is built from 14 residues. Trimming took 11 bases from V and 6 from J; bases not matched to a gene: 10. The CDR3: CAAIRLAAPGELFF. In DNA, the CDR3 is TGTGCCGCCATCCGACTAGCGGCACCCGGGGAGCTGTTTTTT.

The chain uses TRBV19 and TRBJ2-1, with TRBD1 matching over 9 bases. CDR1 is LNHDA, CDR2 SQIVND, per germline (reference sequence). Losses at the gene ends were 5 bases for V and 7 bases for J; bases not matched to a gene: 6. The CDR3 is 14 residues long. CDR3 sequence: CASSPSGTGNEQFF. The CDR3 DNA reads TGTGCCAGTAGTCCCTCCGGGACAGGGAATGAGCAGTTCTTC.

This clone was seen once. The V and J genes are TRBV13 and TRBJ2-1, with TRBD2 matching 10 bases. The CDR3 consists of 16 residues. The V gene end was trimmed by 5 bases and the J gene end by 7 bases; junction bases not matched to a gene: 11. The germline V gene encodes CDR1 PRHDT and CDR2 FYEKMQ (reference sequence). For the CDR3, the DNA is TGTGCCAGCAGCCCCAAGCCTAGCGGGAGTGTAAATGAGCAGTTCTTC. This sequence encodes CASSPKPSGSVNEQFF. The full variable domain, completed using reference TRBV13 and TRBJ2-1, is AAGVIQSPRHLIKEKRETATLKCYPIPRHDTVYWYQQGPGQDPQFLISFYEKMQSDKGSIPDRFSAQQFSDYHSELNMSSLELGDSALYFCASSPKPSGSVNEQFFGPGTRLTVL.

Notes on this clone: Sequence at one end of the junction differs from germline and may be a read error. The chain has TRBV7-7 and TRBJ2-7, with 10 bases that match TRBD2. The CDR3 covers 16 residues. Per germline, CDR1 SSHAT and CDR2 FNYEAQ (reference sequence). CDR3 residues: CASSPSPSGSSYEQYF. CDR3 coding DNA: TGTGCTAGCAGTCCCTCCCCTAGCGGGAGCTCCTACGAGCAGTACTTC.

This clone appeared a single time. The chain couples TRBV7-9 to TRBJ1-1; D is undetermined. Between the trimmed V and J ends, which lost 3 bases and 2 bases, there was a span of 7 bases. Germline CDR1 SEHNR, CDR2 FQNEAQ (reference sequence). The CDR3 is 13 amino acids. The CDR3 loop reads CASSFTANTEAFF. In nucleotides, the CDR3 is TGTGCCAGCAGCTTTACAGCTAACACTGAAGCTTTCTTT. Full variable domain (remainder filled in from reference TRBV7-9 and TRBJ1-1): DTGVSQNPRHKITKRGQNVTFRCDPISEHNRLYWYRQTLGQGPEFLTYFQNEAQLEKSRLLSDRFSAERPKGSFSTLEIQRTEQGDSAMYLCASSFTANTEAFFGQGTRLTVV.

This chain connects TRBV18 to TRBJ2-2; TRBD1 agrees at 9 bases. Germline loops: CDR1 KGHSH, CDR2 LQKENI. The CDR3 has 16 amino acids. J lost 6 bases, V lost 3 bases, and 8 bases had no gene match. CDR3 residues: CASSPLDTGGPGELFF. The CDR3, as DNA: TGTGCCAGCTCACCGCTAGACACAGGGGGCCCCGGGGAGCTGTTTTTT.

The CDR3 is CASSYSGTSTDTQYF. The CDR3 DNA is TGTGCCAGCAGTTACTCTGGGACATCCACAGATACGCAGTATTTT. The chain uses TRBV6-5 and TRBJ2-3, with D perhaps TRBD1 (6 bases). The V end lost 0 bases, the J end lost 2 bases, and 9 bases lay between the germline ends. The CDR3 spans 15 residues. Germline V lookup: CDR1 MNHEY, CDR2 SVGAGI.

This sequence joins TRBV7-9 and TRBJ2-3; D uncertain. CDR3 length: 16 amino acids. V lost 4 bases, J lost 2 bases, and 16 bases lay in between. Germline CDR1 reads SEHNR; CDR2 reads FQNEAQ (reference sequence). CDR3: CASSSAPGHSTDTQYF. The CDR3, as DNA: TGTGCCAGCAGCTCCGCCCCGGGTCACTCCACAGATACGCAGTATTTT.

There are a few counts of this clone. The V gene is TRBV7-9, the J gene TRBJ1-4; D is uncertain. The CDR3 runs to 15 residues. Trimming left V 4 bases short and J 0 bases short, with 9 bases between. In germline, CDR1 is SEHNR, CDR2 FQNEAQ (reference sequence). The CDR3 is CASSYMGTTNEKLFF. The CDR3 coding sequence is TGTGCCAGCAGCTACATGGGCACAACTAATGAAAAACTGTTTTTT.

This chain links TRBV29-1 with TRBJ1-5; 7 bases are a match to TRBD1. Germline V lookup: CDR1 SQVTM, CDR2 ANQGSEA. The CDR3 consists of 13 residues. Trimming removed 6 bases from V and 2 bases from J; junction bases left unmatched: 4. This CDR3 reads CSVETGGNQPQHF. DNA for the CDR3: TGCAGCGTGGAAACAGGGGGCAATCAGCCCCAGCATTTT.

Here the CDR3 reads CASSSNLGQSYEQYF. The CDR3 DNA reads TGTGCCAGCAGCTCGAACCTCGGACAGTCCTACGAGCAGTACTTC. J is TRBJ2-7 and V is TRBV11-1; TRBD1 might be the D (6 bases). Trimming cost V 4 bases and J 1 base, with 14 bases left between them. Looked up from germline, CDR1 is SGHAT and CDR2 is FQDESV (reference sequence). CDR3 size: 15 residues.

V is TRBV5-1 and J is TRBJ2-7; D may be TRBD2 (7 bases). Germline assignment: CDR1 SGHRS and CDR2 YFSETQ. The CDR3 length is 15 residues. The germline V and J ends were trimmed by 3 bases and 2 bases, with 15 bases remaining between them. The CDR3, as DNA: TGCGCCAGCAGCTGGGGGACGGGGGGCCCCTACGAGCAGTACTTC. Protein sequence: CASSWGTGGPYEQYF. The full variable domain, with the rest looked up from reference TRBV5-1 and TRBJ2-7, is KAGVTQTPRYLIKTRGQQVTLSCSPISGHRSVSWYQQTPGQGLQFLFEYFSETQRNKGNFPGRFSGRQFSNSRSEMNVSTLELGDSALYLCASSWGTGGPYEQYFGPGTRLTVT.

This clone was observed a handful of times. The chain uses TRBV19 and TRBJ2-7; D unresolved. Trimming removed 1 base at V and 3 bases at J, with 13 bases between. Germline CDR1 reads LNHDA; CDR2 reads SQIVND (reference sequence). This CDR3 has 15 residues. For the CDR3, the DNA is TGTGCCAGTAGTATAGGAATGAAGAGTTACTACGAGCAGTACTTC. It yields the protein CASSIGMKSYYEQYF.

The V and J genes are TRBV14 and TRBJ2-3; D remains ambiguous. This CDR3 is 12 amino acids long. V shed 1 base and J shed 10 bases, with 9 bases lying between them. Germline CDR1 is SGHDN and CDR2 is FVKESK. The CDR3 region is CASSQATLSQYF. The CDR3 region has the DNA TGTGCCAGCAGCCAAGCGACTCTTTCGCAGTATTTT.

V is TRBV7-9 and J is TRBJ2-5, with 9 bases matching TRBD2. Germline V CDR1 and CDR2: SEHNR, FQNEAQ (reference sequence). This CDR3 contains 16 residues. The V and J ends lost 1 base and 9 bases, in that order; junction bases with no gene match: 12. The CDR3 region is CASSLDLAGTSGAQYF. In DNA, the CDR3 is TGTGCCAGCAGCTTAGATCTAGCGGGGACCTCAGGGGCCCAGTACTTC.

In this sample, this clone turned up a few times. The V and J genes are TRBV7-2 and TRBJ2-7, with D maybe TRBD2 (5 bases). CDR3 size: 14 residues. V lost 0 bases to trimming and J lost 4 bases, with 10 bases between them. Germline-derived CDR1 and CDR2 are SGHTA and FQGNSA. Here the CDR3 reads CASSLASGSYEQYF. CDR3 bases: TGTGCCAGCAGCTTAGCGTCGGGGTCTTACGAGCAGTACTTC.

CDR3 in DNA: TGTGCCAGCAGCCTCACCGGGACAGCGAACACTGAAGCTTTCTTT. Residues: CASSLTGTANTEAFF. The chain recombines TRBV7-6 with TRBJ1-1; 7 bases are shared with TRBD1. CDR1 and CDR2 from the germline V gene are SGHVS and FNYEAQ. The CDR3 is made up of 15 amino acids. Trimming at V came to 5 bases and at J to 1 base, leaving 7 bases not matched to a gene.